Listed below are T cell receptor beta chains from one sample, sequenced in a study of shared clonotypes between healthy human individuals. Clones were sequenced by immunoSEQ multiplex PCR, and TCRdb holds only the in-frame ones, with some missing. Altogether almost 700,000 clones are present, 90% to 95% being singletons, with the ten largest covering approximately 22%. Sequencing was performed on naive CD8+ T cells sorted from blood. These TCRs come from a young man in good health. Both conserved end residues are part of each CDR3. The order of the fields is clone size, V gene, J gene, D gene, CDR3 protein, CDR3 DNA. The D gene is left open where the match is weak. Size is omitted from some rows. Given values are once, few, many or a class for expanded clones.

>NA|TRBV30|TRBJ2-7|NA
CALNSEYEQYF
TGTGCCTTAAATTCGGAATACGAGCAGTACTTC
>NA|TRBV6-1|TRBJ1-3|NA
CASSEPEYSGNTIYF
TGTGCCAGCAGTGAACCTGAGTACTCTGGAAACACCATATATTTT
>NA|TRBV27|TRBJ2-7|NA
CASSLLGDEQYF
TGTGCCAGCAGCCTACTAGGAGACGAGCAGTACTTC
>NA|TRBV5-4|TRBJ2-3|NA
CASSLALGPTFSDTQYF
TGTGCCAGCAGCTTGGCCCTGGGACCTACATTCTCAGATACGCAGTATTTT
>NA|TRBV30|TRBJ2-5|NA
CAWSVIIWETQYF
TGTGCCTGGAGTGTAATAATTTGGGAGACCCAGTACTTC
>NA|TRBV27|TRBJ2-7|NA
CASSLYRETYEQYF
TGTGCCAGCAGTTTATACAGGGAAACCTACGAGCAGTACTTC
>NA|TRBV7-7|TRBJ2-7|NA
CASSLEDGSYEQYF
TGTGCCAGCAGCTTAGAGGACGGGTCCTACGAGCAGTACTTC
>NA|TRBV4-1|TRBJ2-2|NA
CATGSNTGELFF
TGCGCCACCGGTTCTAACACCGGGGAGCTGTTTTTT
>NA|TRBV5-1|TRBJ2-5|NA
CASSGQGSQETQYF
TGCGCCAGCAGCGGTCAGGGGTCCCAAGAGACCCAGTACTTC
>NA|TRBV28|TRBJ2-2|TRBD1
CASSFLDRGGRGELFF
TGTGCCAGCAGTTTTTTGGACAGGGGCGGTAGGGGGGAGCTGTTTTTT
>NA|TRBV4-1|TRBJ1-5|NA
CASSQSRSPWEPQHF
TGCGCCAGCAGCCAGTCTAGGAGCCCTTGGGAGCCCCAGCATTTT
>NA|TRBV29-1|TRBJ1-1|NA
CSALDGLQLGAFF
TGCAGCGCCCTCGATGGGTTACAGCTTGGAGCTTTCTTT
>NA|TRBV27|TRBJ2-7|NA
CASSLRSGVYEQYF
TGTGCCAGCAGTTTAAGGTCGGGAGTGTACGAGCAGTACTTC
>NA|TRBV29-1|TRBJ2-3|NA
CSVDQMGTDTQYF
TGCAGCGTTGATCAAATGGGCACAGATACGCAGTATTTT
>NA|TRBV29-1|TRBJ1-2|NA
CSVATNYGYTF
TGCAGCGTTGCGACAAACTATGGCTACACCTTC
>NA|TRBV19|TRBJ1-1|NA
CASIIRGGLITEAFF
TGTGCCAGTATTATACGGGGAGGTCTGATCACTGAAGCTTTCTTT
>NA|TRBV27|TRBJ2-3|TRBD1
CASSRLQGVADTQYF
TGTGCCAGCAGTCGACTACAGGGGGTTGCAGATACGCAGTATTTT
>NA|TRBV7-9|TRBJ2-7|TRBD1
CASSGGQAGYEQYF
TGTGCCAGCAGCGGTGGACAGGCCGGCTACGAGCAGTACTTC
>NA|TRBV6-5|TRBJ1-3|NA
CASSRQDVSGNTIYF
TGTGCCAGCAGCCGACAGGACGTCTCTGGAAACACCATATATTTT
>NA|TRBV11-2|TRBJ2-5|NA
CASSTNRAGQETQYF
TGTGCCAGCAGCACGAACAGGGCCGGACAAGAGACCCAGTACTTC
>few|TRBV7-9|TRBJ1-5|NA
CASTVMGEPQHF
TGTGCCAGCACCGTTATGGGCGAGCCCCAGCATTTT
>few|TRBV7-9|TRBJ2-7|TRBD2
CASSQISGRFAYEQYF
TGTGCCAGCAGCCAGATTAGCGGGAGGTTTGCCTACGAGCAGTACTTC
>NA|TRBV27|TRBJ2-1|NA
CASRRSQTVNYNEQFF
TGTGCCAGCAGACGATCCCAGACAGTTAACTACAATGAGCAGTTCTTC
>NA|TRBV9|TRBJ2-2|TRBD2
CASSPGTSGLAGELFF
TGTGCCAGCAGCCCGGGGACTAGCGGGTTAGCCGGGGAGCTGTTTTTT
>NA|TRBV4-2|TRBJ2-7|TRBD2
CASSQDLASGSYEQYF
TGTGCCAGCAGCCAAGATCTGGCTAGCGGGAGTTACGAGCAGTACTTC
>NA|TRBV5-1|TRBJ2-1|NA
CASSPVKGSISYNEQFF
TGCGCCAGCAGCCCGGTCAAGGGGAGTATCTCCTACAATGAGCAGTTCTTC
>NA|TRBV11-2|TRBJ2-7|TRBD1
CASSGTETYYEQYF
TGTGCCAGCAGTGGGACAGAAACCTACTACGAGCAGTACTTC
>NA|TRBV28|TRBJ2-7|NA
CASTTWSEQYF
TGTGCCAGCACCACCTGGAGCGAGCAGTACTTC
>NA|TRBV14|TRBJ2-7|NA
CASSQVDRIGSYEQYF
TGTGCCAGCAGCCAAGTAGACAGGATAGGCTCCTACGAGCAGTACTTC
>once|TRBV7-3|TRBJ2-1|NA
CASSARLGMGEQFF
TGTGCCAGCAGCGCACGACTAGGGATGGGCGAGCAGTTCTTC
>NA|TRBV6-5|TRBJ2-7|NA
CASSYSVKSYEQYF
TGTGCCAGCAGTTACTCGGTCAAATCCTACGAGCAGTACTTC
>NA|TRBV7-9|TRBJ2-7|NA
CASSLENDYEQYF
TGTGCCAGCAGCTTAGAAAACGACTACGAGCAGTACTTC
>NA|TRBV9|TRBJ2-3|NA
CASSVLDSGNTDTQYF
TGTGCCAGCAGCGTATTGGATAGCGGAAACACAGATACGCAGTATTTT
>once|TRBV28|TRBJ1-1|NA
CASSLRGWRTEAFF
TGTGCCAGCAGTTTAAGAGGGTGGCGCACTGAAGCTTTCTTT
>NA|TRBV11-2|TRBJ2-3|NA
CASSLGVGGGRDTQYF
TGTGCCAGCAGCTTAGGGGTGGGAGGGGGCAGAGATACGCAGTATTTT
>NA|TRBV7-9|TRBJ2-7|TRBD1
CASSAGTAFYEQYF
TGTGCCAGCAGCGCCGGGACAGCCTTTTACGAGCAGTACTTC
>NA|TRBV14|TRBJ2-2|NA
CASSQRWNTGELFF
TGTGCCAGCAGCCAAAGGTGGAACACCGGGGAGCTGTTTTTT
>NA|TRBV11-2|TRBJ1-4|NA
CASSLAGSGEKLFF
TGTGCCAGCAGCTTAGCAGGGAGTGGTGAAAAACTGTTTTTT
>NA|TRBV7-2|TRBJ2-3|NA
CASSYISTDTQYF
TGTGCCAGCAGCTATATTAGCACAGATACGCAGTATTTT
>NA|TRBV27|TRBJ1-4|NA
CASSEQGPVAPNEKLFF
TGTGCCAGCAGCGAGCAAGGACCTGTGGCACCTAATGAAAAACTGTTTTTT
>NA|TRBV15|TRBJ2-7|NA
CATSDSIVVHEQYF
TGTGCCACCAGCGACTCCATCGTTGTTCACGAGCAGTACTTC
>NA|TRBV9|TRBJ2-1|TRBD1
CASSGRDRSYNEQFF
TGTGCCAGCAGCGGCCGGGACAGATCCTACAATGAGCAGTTCTTC
>once|TRBV7-9|TRBJ2-7|TRBD1
CASSTHGQGYEQYF
TGTGCCAGCAGCACCCACGGACAGGGCTACGAGCAGTACTTC
>NA|TRBV7-6|TRBJ2-7|TRBD1
CASSLGNRGPLHNEQYF
TGTGCCAGCAGCCTAGGGAACAGGGGGCCCCTTCACAACGAGCAGTACTTC
>NA|TRBV13|TRBJ2-3|TRBD1
CASSLWDSASTDTQYF
TGTGCCAGCAGCTTATGGGACAGTGCTAGCACAGATACGCAGTATTTT
>NA|TRBV30|TRBJ2-3|NA
CAWMRENTDTQYF
TGTGCCTGGATGAGGGAGAACACAGATACGCAGTATTTT
>NA|TRBV5-1|TRBJ1-1|NA
CASRSMNTEAFF
TGCGCCAGCAGATCCATGAACACTGAAGCTTTCTTT
>NA|TRBV15|TRBJ2-3|NA
CATSIWTVSTDTQYF
TGTGCCACCAGCATCTGGACGGTTAGCACAGATACGCAGTATTTT
>NA|TRBV4-2|TRBJ2-7|NA
CASSQDLLGSDEQYF
TGTGCCAGCAGCCAAGATTTATTGGGGAGCGACGAGCAGTACTTC